Described below is a single T cell receptor (beta chain) sequence and its context. Its antigen is currently unknown. CDR1 is SGDLS and CDR2 is YYNGEE in the germline V gene. With 1 base clipped from V and 0 bases from J, the junction kept 5 bases outside the gene matches. The CDR3 extends over 17 amino acids. The data derive from a study of chemoradiotherapy in HPV16-positive cancers. At the level of the study: A couple of HPV16-positive patients' cells yielded candidate HPV-specific clones and common motifs. Findings of the study overall: During treatment, candidate HPV-specific clones and E7-related motifs expanded in tumor. Better recurrence-free survival went with HPV-responsive T-cell expansion in HPV16-positive patients.

Samples were taken several times over chemoradiotherapy. Assay: immunoSEQ multiplex PCR; the TCRdb copy retains only in-frame clones and omits some. Of nearly 3,000 clones listed, roughly 87% are singletons. V and J are TRBV9 and TRBJ2-2; TRBD2 matches 8 bases. The sequenced sample was tumor tissue, obtained from a patient who underwent chemoradiotherapy. This TCR came from a human donor with HPV-associated anogenital cancer. The CDR3 reads CASSVRREAPNTGELFF. DNA for the CDR3: TGTGCCAGCAGCGTACGGCGGGAGGCCCCGAACACCGGGGAGCTGTTTTTT.